This is a list of T cell receptor beta chains from one sample in a study of radiotherapy plus CTLA-4 blockade in lung cancer. Data came from immunoSEQ multiplex PCR; TCRdb stores just in-frame clones and leaves some out. The data hold about 98,000 clones, with roughly four fifths observed a single time. This material consisted of peripheral blood, taken from a patient treated with radiotherapy plus ipilimumab. Source of these receptors: a human donor with non-small cell lung cancer who had a partial response to radiotherapy plus ipilimumab. Each CDR3 is given with its conserved first and last residue. A D gene is named only where the DNA matches it firmly. Expanded clones get a size class; other rows say once, few or many, or leave the size out.

NA TRBJ1-3 TRBV15 NA TGTGCCACCAGCAGAGTGAAGGGGATGGGAAACACCATATATTTT CATSRVKGMGNTIYF
NA TRBJ2-7 TRBV6-6 NA TGTGCCAGCAGTTACTCGAAAGGGGCCGCCTACGAGCAGTACTTC CASSYSKGAAYEQYF
NA TRBJ1-5 TRBV30 TRBD1 TGTGCCTGGAGTAGCGACAGGGGGCGGATAGGCAATCAGCCCCAGCATTTT CAWSSDRGRIGNQPQHF
once TRBJ1-1 TRBV27 NA TGTGCCAGCAAGGGGAATAGGAACACTGAAGCTTTCTTT CASKGNRNTEAFF
few TRBJ2-5 TRBV14 NA TGTGCCAGCAGCCAATACAGGGACCAAGAGACCCAGTACTTC CASSQYRDQETQYF
NA TRBJ1-4 TRBV15 NA TGTGCCACCAGCTCCCCGAGGGAGACAACTAATGAAAAACTGTTTTTT CATSSPRETTNEKLFF
NA TRBJ2-3 TRBV4-1 NA TGCGCCAGCAGCCAGCTAGCGTTTAGCACAGATACGCAGTATTTT CASSQLAFSTDTQYF
NA TRBJ2-7 TRBV19 TRBD1 TGTGCCAGTAGGGGGACAGGGTCCTACGAGCAGTACTTC CASRGTGSYEQYF
NA TRBJ2-5 TRBV10-3 NA TGTGCCATCCAGACAGAAGAGACCCAGTACTTC CAIQTEETQYF
NA TRBJ1-2 TRBV28 TRBD1 TGTGCCAGCAGGTCTACGGGACAGCCCGGCTACACCTTC CASRSTGQPGYTF
NA TRBJ1-2 TRBV19 NA TGTGCCAGTAATACTCGGGGGTCCTATGGCTACACCTTC CASNTRGSYGYTF
NA TRBJ2-5 TRBV2 TRBD2 TGTGCCAGCATGGCTAGCGGGACCAGGGGGACCCAGTACTTC CASMASGTRGTQYF
NA TRBJ1-5 TRBV27 NA TGTGCCAGCAGTACCGGGTACAATCAGCCCCAGCATTTT CASSTGYNQPQHF
NA TRBJ2-3 TRBV5-1 TRBD1 TGCGCCAGCAGCTATCCGGGACAGGTCACAGATACGCAGTATTTT CASSYPGQVTDTQYF
NA TRBJ2-2 TRBV19 NA TGTGCCAGTAGTGGACAGCTAGACACCGGGGAGCTGTTTTTT CASSGQLDTGELFF
NA TRBJ2-1 TRBV5-1 TRBD2 TGCGCCAGCAGCTTACGGACTAGCGGGAGGGGTGAGCAGTTCTTC CASSLRTSGRGEQFF
NA TRBJ1-2 TRBV9 NA TGTGCCAGCAGCATATACAGGGATACTGGCTACACCTTC CASSIYRDTGYTF
NA TRBJ2-7 TRBV30 NA TGTGCCTGGACCCGAACAAGACAGAACTCCTACGAGCAGTACTTC CAWTRTRQNSYEQYF
NA TRBJ1-1 TRBV6-5 NA TGTGCCAGCAGAGGACACGCACTCATGAACACTGAAGCTTTCTTT CASRGHALMNTEAFF
NA TRBJ1-2 TRBV2 TRBD1 TGTGCCAGCAGTGAAGCCGTAGGACAGGCCTATGGCTACACCTTC CASSEAVGQAYGYTF
NA TRBJ1-2 TRBV27 NA TGTGCCAGCAGTTATCGCGGCCCAGAGGGCTACACCTTC CASSYRGPEGYTF
NA TRBJ1-5 TRBV2 TRBD1 TGTGCCAGCAGTGAGCAGGGGGCGGGGGGCAATCAGCCCCAGCATTTT CASSEQGAGGNQPQHF
NA TRBJ2-5 TRBV6-6 NA TGTGCCAGCAGTAATCCCCCGGGGGGCGTAGAGACCCAGTACTTC CASSNPPGGVETQYF
few TRBJ2-7 TRBV28 TRBD1 TGTGCCAGCAGTTCCTCGGACAGGGGGCTCTACGAGCAGTACTTC CASSSSDRGLYEQYF
NA TRBJ2-5 TRBV27 NA TGTGCCAGCGGGTCCCGGGAGAATGATAAAGAGACCCAGTACTTC CASGSRENDKETQYF
NA TRBJ1-1 TRBV7-9 TRBD1 TGTGCCAGCAGCAGAAGCTGGACAGGGTCGGCCACTGAAGCTTTCTTT CASSRSWTGSATEAFF
NA TRBJ2-7 TRBV11-3 TRBD2 TGTGCCAGCAGCCCGGGGACTAGCGGGAGTTCCTACGAGCAGTACTTC CASSPGTSGSSYEQYF
NA TRBJ2-2 TRBV7-8 TRBD2 TGTGCCAGCAGCTCAACGGGACTAGCGGGAGCAGCCGGGGAGCTGTTTTTT CASSSTGLAGAAGELFF
few TRBJ1-4 TRBV4-2 NA TGTGCCAGCAGCCAAGACAGGGGCGAAGAAAAACTGTTTTTT CASSQDRGEEKLFF
NA TRBJ1-4 TRBV30 NA TGTGCCTGGGGGGGCCGGGAAAAACTGTTTTTT CAWGGREKLFF
medium-sized TRBJ2-1 TRBV6-1 TRBD2 TGTGCCAGCAGTGAACCCTACTCGGGAGGCGATGAGCAGTTCTTC CASSEPYSGGDEQFF